What follows are 20 T cell receptor beta chains derived from one specimen sequenced in a study of Tregs in tolerant kidney transplant recipients. The protocol was immunoSEQ multiplex PCR, while the TCRdb copy is restricted to in-frame clones and leaves out a portion. In all, the sample yields tens of thousands of clones. The specimen was CD8+ T cells from blood, collected before the transplant. The source is a human donor who received a combined kidney and bone marrow transplant.

In regard to this clone: The sequenced fragment ends 3 residues before the CDR3 boundary, so the rest is inferred from the germline J gene. The chain carries TRBV29-1 and TRBJ1-1; 9 bases align to TRBD1. With V trimmed by 5 bases and J by 4 bases, 5 bases remained unmatched. The CDR3 is 13 residues long. Germline-derived CDR1 and CDR2 are SQVTM and ANQGSEA. The CDR3 loop reads CSVPGTGPTEAFF. The sequenced part of the CDR3 DNA is TGCAGCGTTCCCGGGACAGGGCCCACTGAA.

A remark on this clone: The CDR3 extends 3 residues past the end of the read, so its final part is completed from the germline J gene. V usage is TRBV10-1 and J usage is TRBJ2-7; TRBD2 is a possible D gene (5 bases). Germline CDR1 reads WNHNN; CDR2 reads SYGVQD (reference sequence). There are 16 residues in the CDR3. Trimming cost V 7 bases and J 2 bases, with 21 bases left between them. CDR3: CASTVEVARRTYEQYF. The sequenced part of the CDR3 DNA is TGCGCCAGCACAGTGGAGGTGGCGAGGCGGACCTACGAG.

As to this clone: The CDR3 end falls 3 residues outside the read, so it is completed with the germline J gene. The chain combines TRBV19 with TRBJ1-5; D remains ambiguous. V lost 10 bases to trimming and J lost 2 bases, with 12 bases between them. The CDR3 is 13 residues long. Germline-derived CDR1 and CDR2 are LNHDA and SQIVND (reference sequence). CDR3 protein: CATTTLGNQPQHF. The part of the CDR3 DNA that was read is TGTGCCACGACTACATTGGGCAATCAGCCC.

A word on this clone: The observed sequence ends 3 residues before the CDR3 terminus, with the missing tail filled in from the germline J gene. The chain uses TRBV7-8 and TRBJ2-5, with 7 bases identical to TRBD2. The CDR3 contains 15 residues. V shed 5 bases and J 1 base; nucleotides not matched to a gene: 7. The V gene's germline CDR1 is SGHVS and CDR2 FQNEAQ. The DNA read from the CDR3 is TGTGCCAGCAGCCCCAGATCTAGCGGCCAAGAGACC. Its translation: CASSPRSSGQET. The full CDR3 is CASSPRSSGQETQYF.

The CDR3 here is CASNFGTGGNEQFF. The part of the CDR3 DNA that was read is TGTGCCAGCAACTTCGGGACAGGGGGCAATGAG. The V call is TRBV14, the J call TRBJ2-1, with TRBD1 matching over 11 bases. Read coverage stops 3 residues before the CDR3 terminus; the germline J gene supplies the remainder. This CDR3 region has 14 residues. Per germline, CDR1 SGHDN and CDR2 FVKESK. The V segment lost 7 bases and the J segment 6 bases; nucleotides outside the gene matches: 5.

Regarding this clone: The read halts 3 residues ahead of the CDR3 end, with the missing end drawn from the germline J gene. This same CDR3 is encoded by further DNA sequences in the sample. This chain uses TRBV19 with TRBJ1-1, with 9 bases aligning to TRBD1. Trimming removed 7 bases from V and 1 base from J; junction bases left unmatched: 4. This CDR3 is 14 amino acids long. From germline, CDR1 is LNHDA and CDR2 SQIVND (reference sequence). Here the CDR3 reads CASTLTGGNTEAFF. Incomplete CDR3 DNA: TGTGCCAGTACCCTGACAGGGGGGAACACTGAA.

As regards this clone: Read sequence stops 3 residues before the CDR3 end, and the germline J gene provides the missing end. The chain combines TRBV7-6 with TRBJ1-6; possibly TRBD1 for D (5 bases). Per the germline V gene, CDR1 is SGHVS and CDR2 is FNYEAQ. The CDR3 has 14 amino acids. Trimming removed 1 base from V and 7 bases from J, with 8 bases in between. CDR3 in amino acids: CASSLGQNNSPLHF. The part of the CDR3 DNA that was read is TGTGCCAGCAGCTTAGGACAGAACAATTCACCC.

A remark on this clone: The DNA ends 3 residues before the CDR3 does, and the rest of the CDR3 is filled in from the germline J gene. The chain couples TRBV6-2 or TRBV6-3 to TRBJ2-7, with 9 bases that match TRBD2. Trimming at V came to 6 bases and at J to 1 base, leaving 4 bases not matched to a gene. The CDR3 contains 14 residues. CDR1 and CDR2 (germline): MNHEY, SVGEGT. CDR3 amino acids: CASRGLALSYEQYF. The sequenced CDR3 bases are TGTGCCAGCAGGGGACTAGCCTTGTCCTACGAG.

On this clone: The CDR3 end is not reached by the read, which stops 3 residues before it; the germline J gene fills it in. The gene calls are TRBV10-3 and TRBJ2-5, with TRBD1 matching 11 bases. This CDR3 region has 15 residues. Trimming cost V 5 bases and J 4 bases; bases outside gene matches: 6. CDR1 and CDR2 from the germline V gene are ENHRY and SYGVKD. CDR3 DNA (partial): TGTGCCATCAGTAGTGGACAGGGGGCAGGAGAGACC. This translates into CAISSGQGAGET. The entire CDR3 reads CAISSGQGAGETQYF.

Concerning this clone itself: The CDR3 extends 3 residues past the end of the read, so its final part is completed from the germline J gene. This chain connects TRBV5-1 to TRBJ1-1; D may be TRBD1 (6 bases). Germline CDR1 is SGHRS and CDR2 is YFSETQ. The CDR3 is 12 amino acids. The CDR3 reads CASSLTGTEAFF. The sequenced CDR3 bases are TGCGCCAGCAGTTTAACCGGGACAGAA.

Points on this clone: The observed sequence ends 3 residues before the CDR3 terminus, with the missing tail filled in from the germline J gene. The chain uses TRBV30 and TRBJ2-2; D is perhaps TRBD2 (5 bases). This CDR3 has 15 residues. In germline, CDR1 is GTSNPN, CDR2 SVGIG (reference sequence). The V and J ends lost 0 bases and 4 bases respectively, with 12 bases between them. CDR3 bases read: TGTGCCTGGAGTGTGGCAGCGGATGTCACCGGGGAG. Translation: CAWSVAADVTGE. The CDR3 in full is CAWSVAADVTGELFF.

As for this clone: The read halts 3 residues ahead of the CDR3 end, with the missing end drawn from the germline J gene. The rearrangement uses TRBV7-2 and TRBJ1-5, with D tentatively TRBD1 (5 bases). Between the trimmed V and J ends, which lost 5 bases and 5 bases, there was a span of 16 bases. CDR1 and CDR2 (germline): SGHTA, FQGNSA. The CDR3 runs 15 residues. Incomplete CDR3 DNA: TGTGCCAGCAGCCCGGGACTTCAATGGGATCAGCCC. Translated, it gives CASSPGLQWDQP. The entire CDR3 is CASSPGLQWDQPQHF. The variable domain in full, completed from reference TRBV7-2 and TRBJ1-5, reads GAGVSQSPSNKVTEKGKDVELRCDPISGHTALYWYRQSLGQGLEFLIYFQGNSAPDKSGLPSDRFSAERTGGSVSTLTIQRTQQEDSAVYLCASSPGLQWDQPQHFGDGTRLSIL.

Of note for this clone: The read stops 3 residues short of the end of the CDR3; the missing end is completed from the germline J gene. The V gene is TRBV7-9, the J gene TRBJ1-3; 7 bases fit TRBD1. The V segment lost 2 bases and the J segment 8 bases; nucleotides outside the gene matches: 9. CDR3 size: 15 residues. The germline CDR1 and CDR2 sequences are SEHNR and FQNEAQ (reference sequence). Incomplete CDR3 DNA: TGTGCCAGCAGCTTACTCGACAGGGAGGCGGACACC. This translates into CASSLLDREADT. The full CDR3 is CASSLLDREADTIYF.

Worth noting for this clone: The read stops 3 residues short of the end of the CDR3; the missing end is completed from the germline J gene. J is TRBJ2-7 and V is TRBV5-6; 8 bases fit TRBD2. The CDR3 totals 14 residues. Trimming removed 4 bases from V and 2 bases from J; junction bases left unmatched: 5. Germline assignment: CDR1 SGHDT and CDR2 YYEEEE. CDR3 DNA (partial): TGTGCCAGCAGCCCGACTAGCGCCGCCTACGAG. It yields the protein CASSPTSAAYE. The CDR3, in full, reads CASSPTSAAYEQYF.

A word on this clone: The read gets to within 3 residues of the CDR3 end, and the germline J gene fills in the rest. This chain joins TRBV2 and TRBJ2-1, with TRBD2 matching 13 bases. V gave up 3 bases and J gave up 8 bases; unmatched junction bases: 7. CDR3 length: 16 residues. In germline, CDR1 is SNHLY, CDR2 FYNNEI. The CDR3: CASSDPTSGGSHEQFF. Partial CDR3 DNA: TGTGCCAGCAGTGACCCGACTAGCGGGGGGTCCCATGAG.

Partial CDR3 DNA: TGTGCCAGCAGCCCCCCACCAGGGAGGCCTACGGGCGAG. Its translation is CASSPPPGRPTGE. The complete CDR3 sequence is CASSPPPGRPTGEQYF. The chain combines TRBV7-7 with TRBJ2-7; TRBD2 is a possible D gene (6 bases). The read ends 3 residues shy of where the CDR3 ends; the end is completed using the germline J gene. The CDR3 has 16 amino acids. V lost 5 bases and J lost 6, with 23 bases in between. Germline V lookup: CDR1 SSHAT, CDR2 FNYEAQ (reference sequence).

In the case of this clone: The CDR3 end lies 3 residues beyond the end of the read and is filled in from the germline J gene. The gene calls are TRBV2 and TRBJ2-2, with 7 bases aligning to TRBD1. The V gene's germline CDR1 is SNHLY and CDR2 FYNNEI. V was pared by 3 bases and J by 1 base, with 8 bases of the junction left unmatched. The CDR3 sequence is 17 residues long. CDR3 DNA (partial): TGTGCCAGCAGTGACCCCACAGGGGACCTGAACACCGGGGAG. Its protein product is CASSDPTGDLNTGE. The complete CDR3 reads CASSDPTGDLNTGELFF.

Details on this clone: The read terminates 3 residues before the CDR3 end, so the remaining end is supplied by the germline J gene. The chain combines TRBV19 with TRBJ1-5, with TRBD1 matching 10 bases. This CDR3 has 18 amino acids. Trimming cost V 5 bases and J 0 bases; bases outside gene matches: 10. Germline CDR1 and CDR2: LNHDA and SQIVND (reference sequence). Incomplete CDR3 DNA: TGTGCCAGTAGTTCCCCGGGACAGGGGTTCTATAGCAATCAGCCC. It codes for CASSSPGQGFYSNQP. The CDR3, in full, reads CASSSPGQGFYSNQPQHF.

A remark on this clone: The CDR3 extends 3 residues past the end of the read, so its final part is completed from the germline J gene. The chain is built from TRBV11-2 and TRBJ2-7; TRBD1 agrees at 11 bases. The CDR3 has 15 amino acids. V shed 2 bases and J 5 bases; nucleotides not matched to a gene: 5. Germline lookup yields CDR1 SGHAT and CDR2 FQNNGV. The CDR3 bases that were read are TGTGCCAGCAGCTTATCCGGGACAGGGGGGGACGAG. It translates to CASSLSGTGGDE. The CDR3 in full is CASSLSGTGGDEQYF.

About this clone itself: The read comes to an end 3 residues before the CDR3 does, leaving the germline J gene to fill in the end. The chain is built from TRBV19 and TRBJ1-2; 10 nucleotides align to TRBD1. The germline gives CDR1 LNHDA, CDR2 SQIVND (reference sequence). The V and J ends lost 10 bases and 5 bases, in that order; junction bases with no gene match: 10. The CDR3 has 14 amino acids. The DNA read from the CDR3 is TGTGCCACGACACATTGGGGACAGGGGTATGGC. Its protein is CATTHWGQGYG. The entire CDR3 is CATTHWGQGYGYTF.